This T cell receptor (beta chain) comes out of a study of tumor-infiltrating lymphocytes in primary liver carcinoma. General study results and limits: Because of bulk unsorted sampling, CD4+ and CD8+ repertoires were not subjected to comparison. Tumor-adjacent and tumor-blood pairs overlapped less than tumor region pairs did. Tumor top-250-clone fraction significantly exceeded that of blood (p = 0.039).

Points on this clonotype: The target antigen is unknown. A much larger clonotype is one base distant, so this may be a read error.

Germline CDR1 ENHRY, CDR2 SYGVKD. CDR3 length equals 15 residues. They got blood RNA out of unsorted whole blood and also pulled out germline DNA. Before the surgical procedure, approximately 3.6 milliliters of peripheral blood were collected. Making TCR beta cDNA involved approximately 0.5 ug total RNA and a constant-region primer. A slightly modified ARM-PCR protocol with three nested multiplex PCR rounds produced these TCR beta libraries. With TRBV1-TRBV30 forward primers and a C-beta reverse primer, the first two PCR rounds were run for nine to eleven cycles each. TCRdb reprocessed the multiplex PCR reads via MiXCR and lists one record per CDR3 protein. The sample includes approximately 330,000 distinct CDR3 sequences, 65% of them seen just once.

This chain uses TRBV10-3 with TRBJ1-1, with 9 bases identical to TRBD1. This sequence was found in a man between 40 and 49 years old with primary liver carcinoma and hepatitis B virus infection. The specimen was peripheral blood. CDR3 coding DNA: TGTACCACCAGAGTAGGGGACAGGGCAAACACTGAAGCTTTCTTT. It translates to CTTRVGDRANTEAFF.